A single sample gave rise to the 22 T cell receptor beta chains below, sequenced in a study of cytomegalovirus exposure and HLA in healthy donors. PCR primers comprised 60 Vbeta and 13 Jbeta primers. The assay was immunoSEQ multiplex PCR, and TCRdb's table has in-frame clones only and misses some. The data show some 130,000 clones, about 66% seen once. The sample was PBMCs. These receptors were taken from a man younger than 45 in good health and CMV-seropositive.

This clone was detected once. The chain combines TRBV10-3 with TRBJ2-7, with TRBD1 matching 7 bases. The CDR3 has 14 amino acids. The J segment lost 6 bases and the V segment lost 2 bases, leaving 7 bases of the junction unmatched. Germline CDR1 reads ENHRY; CDR2 reads SYGVKD. Here the CDR3 DNA reads TGTGCCATCAGTGAGCCCGAGTCAGGGGGCGAGCAGTACTTC. Translating gives CAISEPESGGEQYF.

This clone occurred a few times. V is TRBV2 and J is TRBJ2-3; 7 nucleotides match TRBD2. The CDR3 is 19 residues long. Germline loops: CDR1 SNHLY, CDR2 FYNNEI. V trimming: 7 bases; J trimming: 4 bases; junction bases outside the gene matches: 23. CDR3 bases: TGTGCCAGCATGGGGGGGACCTTCTGGGCTGGCGGGAGCCCAGATACGCAGTATTTT. Protein sequence: CASMGGTFWAGGSPDTQYF. The whole variable domain, filled in from reference TRBV2 and TRBJ2-3, reads EPEVTQTPSHQVTQMGQEVILRCVPISNHLYFYWYRQILGQKVEFLVSFYNNEISEKSEIFDDQFSVERPDGSNFTLKIRSTKLEDSAMYFCASMGGTFWAGGSPDTQYFGPGTRLTVL.

The V call is TRBV7-9, the J call TRBJ1-1; 9 bases match TRBD1. CDR3 length: 15 residues. Germline V CDR1 and CDR2: SEHNR, FQNEAQ (reference sequence). The J segment lost 4 bases and the V segment lost 1 base, leaving 4 bases of the junction unmatched. CDR3 nucleotide sequence: TGTGCCAGCAGCTTAGTAGCGGGACAGGGCACTGAAGCTTTCTTT. Its translation: CASSLVAGQGTEAFF.

V is TRBV7-8 and J is TRBJ2-1; D remains unclear. The V end was cut by 4 bases, the J end by 8 bases, with 15 bases between. The CDR3 length is 14 residues. CDR1 and CDR2 from the germline V gene are SGHVS and FQNEAQ. The CDR3 region is CASSYSSQYHEQFF. The CDR3 region has the DNA TGTGCCAGCAGCTACAGTAGTCAGTACCATGAGCAGTTCTTC.

The chain uses TRBV11-1 and TRBJ1-2; possibly TRBD1 for D (5 bases). Looked up from germline, CDR1 is SGHAT and CDR2 is FQDESV (reference sequence). The CDR3 contains 14 residues. Trimming took off 5 bases at V and 4 bases at J, with 14 bases between the two ends. The CDR3 here is CASSQRAGPYGYTF. The CDR3 nucleotides are TGTGCCAGCAGCCAGCGGGCAGGGCCCTATGGCTACACCTTC.

This chain connects TRBV11-2 to TRBJ1-1, with a possible D match to TRBD1 (6 bases). V shed 7 bases and J shed 0 bases, with 15 bases lying between them. The CDR3 has 15 residues. Germline CDR1 and CDR2: SGHAT and FQNNGV. The CDR3 DNA reads TGTGCCAGCAACCATCTACAGGGAATGAACACTGAAGCTTTCTTT. Translating gives CASNHLQGMNTEAFF.

The chain carries TRBV6-6 and TRBJ2-7; D is ambiguous. Germline assignment: CDR1 MNHNY and CDR2 SVGAGI (reference sequence). The CDR3 has 12 residues. V was shortened by 4 bases and J by 2 bases, with 6 bases between the two germline ends. The CDR3: CASSSSTYEQYF. DNA for the CDR3: TGTGCCAGCAGTTCCAGTACCTACGAGCAGTACTTC.

This clone was detected only a few times. The chain combines TRBV19 with TRBJ2-6; 8 nucleotides match TRBD2. CDR3 length: 17 amino acids. Germline V gene data show CDR1 as LNHDA and CDR2 as SQIVND (reference sequence). V lost 5 bases, J lost 0 bases, and 6 bases stayed unmatched. The CDR3 DNA reads as TGTGCCAGTAGTCGATTAGCGGGGTCCTCTGGGGCCAACGTCCTGACTTTC. It is translated as CASSRLAGSSGANVLTF. Full variable domain (remainder filled in from reference TRBV19 and TRBJ2-6): DGGITQSPKYLFRKEGQNVTLSCEQNLNHDAMYWYRQDPGQGLRLIYYSQIVNDFQKGDIAEGYSVSREKKESFPLTVTSAQKNPTAFYLCASSRLAGSSGANVLTFGAGSRLTVL.

The chain joins TRBV5-6 to TRBJ2-1, with 15 nucleotides matching TRBD2. CDR3 length: 19 residues. Germline V gene lookup returns CDR1 SGHDT and CDR2 YYEEEE. J was trimmed by 1 base and V by 5 bases; bases with no gene match: 10. In nucleotides, the CDR3 is TGTGCCAGCAGTTGGACTAGCGGGAGGGCCGTGGGTTCCTACAATGAGCAGTTCTTC. Its protein is CASSWTSGRAVGSYNEQFF.

The rearrangement links TRBV5-6 to TRBJ2-7; TRBD1 aligns across 8 bases. Trimming at V came to 3 bases and at J to 2 bases, leaving 4 bases not matched to a gene. The CDR3 consists of 14 residues. Per the germline V gene, CDR1 is SGHDT and CDR2 is YYEEEE. The CDR3 protein is CASSWRTGPYEQYF. The CDR3 DNA reads as TGTGCCAGCAGCTGGCGGACAGGGCCCTACGAGCAGTACTTC. The entire variable domain, with the rest obtained from reference TRBV5-6 and TRBJ2-7, is as follows: DAGVTQSPTHLIKTRGQQVTLRCSPKSGHDTVSWYQQALGQGPQFIFQYYEEEERQRGNFPDRFSGHQFPNYSSELNVNALLLGDSALYLCASSWRTGPYEQYFGPGTRLTVT.

This clone was seen just once. This chain connects TRBV2 to TRBJ2-1; D gene uncertain. V was clipped by 6 bases and J by 5 bases, with 14 bases between them. This CDR3 has 14 amino acids. CDR1 and CDR2 from the germline V gene are SNHLY and FYNNEI. The CDR3, as DNA: TGTGCCAGCAGGGTACCAAGGAGACACAATGAGCAGTTCTTC. This translates into CASRVPRRHNEQFF.

V is TRBV7-9 and J is TRBJ2-1, with TRBD2 identical over 15 bases. The CDR3 consists of 17 residues. With V trimmed by 5 bases and J by 7 bases, 9 bases remained unmatched. CDR1 and CDR2 from the germline V gene are SEHNR and FQNEAQ (reference sequence). CDR3 sequence reads: CASSTTGTSGRRNEQFF. The DNA for the CDR3 is TGTGCCAGCAGCACAACCGGGACTAGCGGGAGGCGTAATGAGCAGTTCTTC.

This clone appeared a few times. The chain couples TRBV2 to TRBJ2-5; D gene unclear. V was cut by 2 bases and J by 9 bases, with 13 bases left in between. Germline-derived CDR1 and CDR2 are SNHLY and FYNNEI. This CDR3 contains 13 residues. The CDR3 nucleotides are TGTGCCAGCAGTGAACGCGGCAACTCCGCCCAGTACTTC. It translates to CASSERGNSAQYF. Full variable domain (rest looked up from reference TRBV2 and TRBJ2-5): EPEVTQTPSHQVTQMGQEVILRCVPISNHLYFYWYRQILGQKVEFLVSFYNNEISEKSEIFDDQFSVERPDGSNFTLKIRSTKLEDSAMYFCASSERGNSAQYFGPGTRLLVL.

The chain combines TRBV6-1 with TRBJ2-4, with TRBD2 matching over 7 bases. The CDR3 is 15 residues long. Germline values: CDR1 MNHNS, CDR2 SASEGT. J gave up 1 base and V 6 bases, and 6 bases lay outside the gene matches. CDR3 residues: CASRGEGYAKNIQYF. Here the CDR3 DNA reads TGTGCCAGCAGAGGGGAGGGCTATGCCAAAAACATTCAGTACTTC.

This chain uses TRBV6-4 with TRBJ2-6; D remains unclear. The V end was cut by 2 bases, the J end by 2 bases, with 4 bases between. Germline assignment: CDR1 MRHNA and CDR2 SNTAGT. The CDR3 loop spans 14 amino acids. CDR3 amino acids: CASSDTAGANVLTF. The DNA of the CDR3 is TGTGCCAGCAGTGACACGGCTGGGGCCAACGTCCTGACTTTC.

The genes are TRBV5-1 and TRBJ2-3, with 8 bases aligning to TRBD1. The CDR3 loop spans 14 amino acids. CDR1 is SGHRS, CDR2 YFSETQ, per germline. V dropped 4 bases and J dropped 3; count of bases not matched to a gene: 4. DNA for the CDR3: TGCGCCAGCAGCGTGAGGGACAGGACAGATACGCAGTATTTT. It specifies CASSVRDRTDTQYF. Using reference TRBV5-1 and TRBJ2-3 for the parts outside the CDR3, the full variable domain is KAGVTQTPRYLIKTRGQQVTLSCSPISGHRSVSWYQQTPGQGLQFLFEYFSETQRNKGNFPGRFSGRQFSNSRSEMNVSTLELGDSALYLCASSVRDRTDTQYFGPGTRLTVL.

J is TRBJ2-5 and V is TRBV6-5; 7 nucleotides match TRBD2. Germline assignment: CDR1 MNHEY and CDR2 SVGAGI. This CDR3 contains 15 residues. The ends lost 4 bases at V and 0 bases at J; junction bases unmatched: 5. The CDR3 is CASSWLAEYQETQYF. The CDR3 DNA sequence: TGTGCCAGCAGTTGGCTAGCGGAGTACCAAGAGACCCAGTACTTC.

The chain carries TRBV28 and TRBJ1-5, with TRBD1 identical over 8 bases. Germline-derived CDR1 and CDR2 are MDHEN and SYDVKM. The CDR3 covers 17 residues. V dropped 6 bases and J dropped 2; count of bases not matched to a gene: 12. CDR3 sequence: CASRADRDWSGNQPQHF. The CDR3 DNA follows: TGTGCCAGCAGGGCGGACAGGGATTGGAGTGGCAATCAGCCCCAGCATTTT.

The chain combines TRBV5-1 with TRBJ2-3; D uncertain. The germline gives CDR1 SGHRS, CDR2 YFSETQ. The CDR3 loop spans 14 amino acids. V was cut by 0 bases and J by 0 bases, with 5 bases left in between. The CDR3 sequence: CASSLGSSTDTQYF. The DNA for the CDR3 is TGCGCCAGCAGCTTGGGGAGTAGCACAGATACGCAGTATTTT.

There are a few counts of this clone. The chain recombines TRBV9 with TRBJ2-3; weak D call: TRBD2 (6 bases). Germline CDR1 reads SGDLS; CDR2 reads YYNGEE. CDR3 length: 15 amino acids. Trimming stripped 0 bases from V and 2 bases from J, with 10 bases between. The CDR3 protein is CASSVGGINTDTQYF. The DNA of the CDR3 is TGTGCCAGCAGCGTAGGCGGGATAAACACAGATACGCAGTATTTT.

J is TRBJ1-2 and V is TRBV2; D is uncertain. The CDR3 loop spans 11 amino acids. In germline, CDR1 is SNHLY, CDR2 FYNNEI. V was clipped by 6 bases and J by 8 bases, with 10 bases between them. Written as DNA, the CDR3 is TGTGCCAGCAGCTCAGGCTTGGGCTACACCTTC. This encodes CASSSGLGYTF.

On this clone: Different DNA sequences within this sample yield the same CDR3. The V gene is TRBV7-8, the J gene TRBJ2-7; 8 bases line up with TRBD1. The CDR3 loop spans 16 amino acids. J lost 2 bases, V lost 4 bases, and 10 bases had no gene match. The germline gives CDR1 SGHVS, CDR2 FQNEAQ. The CDR3 region has the DNA TGTGCCAGCAGCTCCCCCGGGGACAGGAGGGCCTACGAGCAGTACTTC. Translated, it gives CASSSPGDRRAYEQYF.